The rows below give T cell receptor beta chains drawn from one sample of a study of blood T cell repertoires in COVID-19. The assay was immunoSEQ multiplex PCR, and TCRdb's table has in-frame clones only and misses some. Of about 140,000 clones listed, about 87% are singletons. Material: peripheral blood. Receptors originate from a human donor with COVID-19, enrolled during active disease. The donor label of this sample is uncertain. The CDR3 runs from the conserved cysteine through the conserved F or W. The D gene is left open where the match is weak. Rows give clone size only sometimes, using once, few, many, or a class for an expanded clone.

d_gene	j_gene	v_gene	abundance	CDR3aa	CDR3nt
.	TRBJ2-7	TRBV2	once	CASQQEYEQYF	TGTGCCAGCCAGCAGGAATACGAGCAGTACTTC
TRBD2	TRBJ2-5	TRBV3-1/TRBV3-2	.	CASSQAGGSGETQYF	TGTGCCAGCAGCCAGGCGGGGGGTTCGGGGGAGACCCAGTACTTC
TRBD2	TRBJ2-3	TRBV27	.	CASRGLAGGDLTYF	TGTGCCAGCAGGGGACTAGCGGGCGGAGACTTGACGTATTTT
.	TRBJ2-1	TRBV6-5	.	CASRTSRGEQFF	TGTGCCAGTCGGACTTCTCGAGGTGAGCAGTTCTTC
.	TRBJ2-3	TRBV7-9	few	CASSLGTGASTDTQYF	TGTGCCAGCAGCTTGGGGACTGGTGCTAGCACAGATACGCAGTATTTT
TRBD1	TRBJ2-6	TRBV5-6	once	CASSPGQGNVLTF	TGTGCCAGCAGCCCGGGACAGGGGAACGTCCTGACTTTC
.	TRBJ2-1	TRBV12-5	.	CASGRTSNEQFF	TGTGCTAGTGGCCGAACTTCGAATGAGCAGTTCTTC
TRBD1	TRBJ1-4	TRBV6-5	.	CASVPGQGAREKLFF	TGTGCCAGCGTCCCGGGACAGGGGGCGAGGGAAAAACTGTTTTTT
TRBD1	TRBJ1-6	TRBV19	.	CASSAARGAEDSPLHF	TGTGCCAGTAGCGCGGCCAGGGGGGCCGAAGATTCACCCCTCCACTTT
TRBD2	TRBJ2-5	TRBV6-1	.	CASSESGGGLETQYF	TGTGCCAGCAGTGAATCGGGGGGGGGATTAGAGACCCAGTACTTC
.	TRBJ2-2	TRBV11-3	.	CASRKGAWTDNTGELFF	TGTGCCAGCAGAAAAGGGGCCTGGACAGACAACACCGGGGAGCTGTTTTTT
.	TRBJ2-2	TRBV4-2	.	CASSHLPTGLNTGELFF	TGTGCCAGCAGCCACCTTCCTACAGGGCTCAACACCGGGGAGCTGTTTTTT
TRBD2	TRBJ2-3	TRBV5-1	.	CASSQGTSATDTQYF	TGCGCCAGCAGCCAGGGGACTAGCGCCACAGATACGCAGTATTTT
TRBD1	TRBJ2-1	TRBV4-2	.	CASPDSDRSGPNEQFF	TGTGCCAGCCCGGACTCGGACAGGAGCGGCCCCAATGAGCAGTTCTTC
.	TRBJ1-5	TRBV18	once	CASSPGGGQPQHF	TGTGCCAGCTCACCGGGCGGGGGCCAGCCCCAGCATTTT
.	TRBJ2-7	TRBV19	once	CASSNFITTDSDYEQYF	TGTGCCAGTAGTAATTTCATAACAACAGACAGCGACTACGAGCAGTACTTC